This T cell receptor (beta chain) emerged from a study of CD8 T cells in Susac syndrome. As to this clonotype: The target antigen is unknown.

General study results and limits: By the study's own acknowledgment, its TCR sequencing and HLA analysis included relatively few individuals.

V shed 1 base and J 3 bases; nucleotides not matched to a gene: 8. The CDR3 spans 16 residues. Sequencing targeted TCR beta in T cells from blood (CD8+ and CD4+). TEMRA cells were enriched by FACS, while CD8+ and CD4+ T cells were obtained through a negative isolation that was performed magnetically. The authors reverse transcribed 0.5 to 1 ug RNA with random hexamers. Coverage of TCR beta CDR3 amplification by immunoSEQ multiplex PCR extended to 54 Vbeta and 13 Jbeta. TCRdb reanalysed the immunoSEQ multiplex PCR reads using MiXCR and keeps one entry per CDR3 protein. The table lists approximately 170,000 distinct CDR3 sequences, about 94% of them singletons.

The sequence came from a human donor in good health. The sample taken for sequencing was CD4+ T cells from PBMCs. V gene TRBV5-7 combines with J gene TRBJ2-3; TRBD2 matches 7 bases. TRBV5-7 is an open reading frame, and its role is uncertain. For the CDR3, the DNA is TGTGCCAGCAGCTTGAGGCCGAGGGGAGGGACAGATACGCAGTATTTT. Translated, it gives CASSLRPRGGTDTQYF.